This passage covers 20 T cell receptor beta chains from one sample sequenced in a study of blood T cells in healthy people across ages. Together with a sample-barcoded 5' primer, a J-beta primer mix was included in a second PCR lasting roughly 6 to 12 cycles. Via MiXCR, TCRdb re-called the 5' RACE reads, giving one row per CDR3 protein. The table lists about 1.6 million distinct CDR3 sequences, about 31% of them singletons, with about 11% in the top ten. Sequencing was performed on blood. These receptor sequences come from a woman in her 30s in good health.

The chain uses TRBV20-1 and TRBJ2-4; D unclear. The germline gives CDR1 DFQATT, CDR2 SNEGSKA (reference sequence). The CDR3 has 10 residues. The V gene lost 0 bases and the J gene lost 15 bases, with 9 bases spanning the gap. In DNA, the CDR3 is TGCAGTGCTAGAGATCTCGTCATGTACTTC. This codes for CSARDLVMYF.

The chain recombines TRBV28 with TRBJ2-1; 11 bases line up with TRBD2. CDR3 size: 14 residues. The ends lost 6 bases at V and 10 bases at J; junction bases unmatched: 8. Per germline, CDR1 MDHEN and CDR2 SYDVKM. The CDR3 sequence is CASRSGLAAGEQFF. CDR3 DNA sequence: TGTGCCAGCAGATCGGGACTAGCGGCAGGGGAGCAGTTCTTC.

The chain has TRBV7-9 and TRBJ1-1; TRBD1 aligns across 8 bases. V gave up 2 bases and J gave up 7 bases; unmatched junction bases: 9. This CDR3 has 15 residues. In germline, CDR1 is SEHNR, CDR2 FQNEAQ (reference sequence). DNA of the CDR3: TGTGCCAGCAGCTTAAGTAATCCAGGGGGCTTTGAAGCTTTCTTT. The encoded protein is CASSLSNPGGFEAFF.

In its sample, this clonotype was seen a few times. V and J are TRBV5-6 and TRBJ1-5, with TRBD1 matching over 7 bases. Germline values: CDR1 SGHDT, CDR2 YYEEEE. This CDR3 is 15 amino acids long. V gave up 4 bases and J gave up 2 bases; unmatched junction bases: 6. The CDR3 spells CASSKGTERNQPQHF. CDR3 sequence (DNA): TGTGCCAGCAGCAAAGGGACAGAACGCAATCAGCCCCAGCATTTT. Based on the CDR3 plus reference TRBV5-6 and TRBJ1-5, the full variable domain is DAGVTQSPTHLIKTRGQQVTLRCSPKSGHDTVSWYQQALGQGPQFIFQYYEEEERQRGNFPDRFSGHQFPNYSSELNVNALLLGDSALYLCASSKGTERNQPQHFGDGTRLSIL.

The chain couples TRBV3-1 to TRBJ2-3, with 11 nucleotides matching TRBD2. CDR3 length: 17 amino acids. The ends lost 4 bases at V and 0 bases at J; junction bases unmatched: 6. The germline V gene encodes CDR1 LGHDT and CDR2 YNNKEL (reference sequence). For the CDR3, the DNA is TGTGCCAGCAGCCCTCGACTAGCGGGAACTAGCACAGATACGCAGTATTTT. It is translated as CASSPRLAGTSTDTQYF.

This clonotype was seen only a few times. The chain's CDR3 is CASSKEGLAPTGELFF. For the CDR3, the DNA is TGTGCCAGCAGCAAAGAGGGACTAGCCCCCACCGGGGAGCTGTTTTTT. This sequence joins TRBV21-1 and TRBJ2-2; the D call of TRBD2 is as the table states it, not checked on the DNA. TRBV21-1 has pseudogene status. The CDR3 is 16 residues long.

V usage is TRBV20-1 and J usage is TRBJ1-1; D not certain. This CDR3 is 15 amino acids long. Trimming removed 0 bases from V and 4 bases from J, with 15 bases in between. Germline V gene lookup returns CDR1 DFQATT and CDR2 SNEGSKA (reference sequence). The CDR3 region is CSARDFQKMTTEAFF. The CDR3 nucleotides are TGCAGTGCTAGAGATTTTCAGAAAATGACCACTGAAGCTTTCTTT.

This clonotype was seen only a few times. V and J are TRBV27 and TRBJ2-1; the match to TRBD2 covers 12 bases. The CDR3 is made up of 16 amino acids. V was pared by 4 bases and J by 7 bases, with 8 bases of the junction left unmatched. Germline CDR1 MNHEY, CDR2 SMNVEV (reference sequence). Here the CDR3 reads CASSSVTSGRGNEQFF. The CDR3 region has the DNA TGTGCCAGCAGTTCCGTGACTAGCGGGAGAGGGAATGAGCAGTTCTTC.

CDR3: CASNLSQSAGGRTDTQYF. The CDR3 DNA is TGTGCCAGCAACCTCTCCCAATCAGCGGGGGGGCGGACAGATACGCAGTATTTT. The V and J genes are TRBV7-2 and TRBJ2-3; the match to TRBD2 covers 10 bases. V lost 7 bases, J lost 3 bases, and 16 bases stayed unmatched. This CDR3 is 18 amino acids long. Germline V gene sequence: CDR1 SGHTA, CDR2 FQGNSA.

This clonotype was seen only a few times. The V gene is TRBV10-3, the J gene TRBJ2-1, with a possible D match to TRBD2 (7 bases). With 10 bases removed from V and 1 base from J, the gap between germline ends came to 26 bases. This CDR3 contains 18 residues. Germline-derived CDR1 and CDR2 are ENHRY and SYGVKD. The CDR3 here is CATTGPGEGVRSYNEQFF. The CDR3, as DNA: TGTGCCACCACGGGGCCGGGGGAGGGGGTTAGGTCCTACAATGAGCAGTTCTTC.

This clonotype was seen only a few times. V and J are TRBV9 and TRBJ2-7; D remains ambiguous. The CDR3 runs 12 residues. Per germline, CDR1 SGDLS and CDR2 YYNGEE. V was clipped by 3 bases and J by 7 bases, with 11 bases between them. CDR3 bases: TGTGCCAGCAGCGATAGTACGAGGGAGCAGTACTTC. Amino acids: CASSDSTREQYF.

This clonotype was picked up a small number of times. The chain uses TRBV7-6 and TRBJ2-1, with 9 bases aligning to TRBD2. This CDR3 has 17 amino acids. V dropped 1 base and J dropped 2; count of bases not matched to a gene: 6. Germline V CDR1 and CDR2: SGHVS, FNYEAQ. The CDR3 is CASSLEPGGGAYNEQFF. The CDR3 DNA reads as TGTGCCAGCAGCTTAGAGCCGGGCGGGGGGGCCTACAATGAGCAGTTCTTC.

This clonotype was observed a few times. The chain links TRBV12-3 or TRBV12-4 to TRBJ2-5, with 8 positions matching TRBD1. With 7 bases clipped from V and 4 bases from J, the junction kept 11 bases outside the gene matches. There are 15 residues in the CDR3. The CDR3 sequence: CASIIGQGGRETQYF. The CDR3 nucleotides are TGTGCCAGCATTATCGGACAGGGTGGGAGAGAGACCCAGTACTTC.

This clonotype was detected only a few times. The CDR3 loop is CASSPGRGTGELFF. The DNA for the CDR3 is TGTGCCAGCAGCCCCGGGAGGGGGACCGGGGAGCTGTTTTTT. J is TRBJ2-2 and V is TRBV6-2 or TRBV6-3; 8 bases align to TRBD2. V shed 6 bases, J shed 5 bases, and the junction held 5 bases outside the gene matches. The germline V gene encodes CDR1 MNHEY and CDR2 SVGEGT. The CDR3 has 14 residues.

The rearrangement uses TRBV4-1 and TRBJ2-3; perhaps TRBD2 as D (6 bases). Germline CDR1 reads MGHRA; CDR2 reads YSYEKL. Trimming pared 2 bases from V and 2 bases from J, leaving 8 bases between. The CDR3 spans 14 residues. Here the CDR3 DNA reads TGCGCCAGCAGCCAACTAGCGTACACAGATACGCAGTATTTT. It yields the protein CASSQLAYTDTQYF.

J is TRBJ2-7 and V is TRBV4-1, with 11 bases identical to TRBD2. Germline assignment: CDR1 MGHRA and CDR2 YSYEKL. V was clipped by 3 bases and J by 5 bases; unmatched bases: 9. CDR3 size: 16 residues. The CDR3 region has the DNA TGCGCCAGCAGCCAGTTAGCGGGAGGGAGTTCCCACGAGCAGTACTTC. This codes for CASSQLAGGSSHEQYF.

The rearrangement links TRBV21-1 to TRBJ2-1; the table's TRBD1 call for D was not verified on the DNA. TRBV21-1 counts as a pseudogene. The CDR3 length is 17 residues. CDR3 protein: CASSRAGTGTLYNEQFF. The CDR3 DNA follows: TGTGCCAGCAGCAGAGCCGGGACAGGCACACTTTACAATGAGCAGTTCTTC.

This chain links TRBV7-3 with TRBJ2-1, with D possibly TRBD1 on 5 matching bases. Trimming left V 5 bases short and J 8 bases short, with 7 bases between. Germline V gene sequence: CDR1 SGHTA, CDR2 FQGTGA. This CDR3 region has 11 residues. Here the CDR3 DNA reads TGTGCCAGCAGCGGGGCCCATGAGCAGTTCTTC. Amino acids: CASSGAHEQFF.

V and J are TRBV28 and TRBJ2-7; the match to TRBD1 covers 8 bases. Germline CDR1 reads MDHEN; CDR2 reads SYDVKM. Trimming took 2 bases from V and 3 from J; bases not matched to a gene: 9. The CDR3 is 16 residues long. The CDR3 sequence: CASSLDGDRTVYEQYF. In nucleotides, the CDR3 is TGTGCCAGCAGTTTAGATGGGGACAGGACAGTCTACGAGCAGTACTTC.

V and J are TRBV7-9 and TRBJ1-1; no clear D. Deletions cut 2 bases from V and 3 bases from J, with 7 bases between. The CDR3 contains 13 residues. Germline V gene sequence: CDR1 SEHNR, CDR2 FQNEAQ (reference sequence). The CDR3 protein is CASSLQPDTEAFF. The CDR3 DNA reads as TGTGCCAGCAGCTTACAACCGGACACTGAAGCTTTCTTT.